The entry below gives a single T cell receptor beta chain sequence along with its context. This clone was recorded only once. The specificity of this receptor is unknown. No base quality information exists; no much larger clone differs at one position. The sample's time point label, in plain terms: baseline before first vaccination. Samples from vaccinated people were obtained from the UK trials COV001 and COV002, which included a single-blind randomized controlled phase 2/3 trial of AZD1222 (ChAdOx1 nCoV-19) in healthy adults. Trial participant PBMC samples were collected at day 0 and day 28 after the second dose for TCRbeta chain sequencing. The CDR3 regions of human TCRbeta chains were subjected to immunosequencing. As for the authors' bioinformatics: Repertoire TCRs were checked for matches against a reference library of SARS-CoV-2-specific TCRs that had been generated using the MIRA antigen-specificity platform. Breadth meant the fraction of unique TCRs that were SARS-CoV-2-associated, whereas depth meant the fraction of total T cells that were SARS-CoV-2-associated. Using the MIRA data, each spike-specific TCR was assigned both to the spike region to which the TCR was reactive and to a CD4 or CD8 class. Log10-transformed breadth and depth values were compared by one-way ANOVA with Sidak's multiple comparisons tests. TCRdb took over this immuneACCESS table, retaining in-frame rearrangements with V and J assigned. Such tables are incomplete; in checked studies, under half of the missing clones stem from an unresolved V gene, and the remainder is unexplained. V, J and clone size reflect that table, while D and trimming were determined from the DNA. A total of approximately 180,000 clones appear in this sample, roughly 87% of them only once. The top ten hold 2% to 3% of the sample.

The data were obtained in a study of T cell responses to AZD1222 COVID-19 vaccine (dated by TCRdb to the early 2020s). Regarding the complete study: AZD1222 recipients given second doses at about 4 weeks or at about 12 weeks were pooled, since spike-specific TCR depth and breadth were not found to differ between the two schedules. Trial participants were enrolled by age into subgroups of 18-55, 56-69 and 70-plus years, and around 140, 26 and 57 TCR-sequenced participants, respectively, were included in these subgroups. TCR sequencing covered 230 or so trial participants: 200 to 220 given two doses of AZD1222 and around 25 given two doses of MenACWY control vaccine. Findings and caveats that apply to the study as a whole: Participants were mostly white British and included more females than males, and it was suggested by the authors that clonal diversity may have been underestimated. Spike-specific TCR breadth and depth rose significantly after two AZD1222 doses compared with day 0 and with MenACWY recipients. Conclusions about previously exposed vaccinees are limited, since just five to seven AZD1222 recipients were seropositive for SARS-CoV-2 at baseline. No day 14 peak-response samples were available, so repertoires were characterized only after the peak T cell response. CD4 TCRs associated with the vaccine covered the entire spike protein, and the dominant responses were in regions 160-218 and 743-854. Epitopes outside the regions mutated in the B.1.351 and B.1.1.7 variants were reportedly recognized by nearly half of the unique spike-specific TCRs. In the small 56-69-year group, the increase in depth fell short of significance, most likely because of low power.

CDR1 DFQATT and CDR2 SNEGSKA were looked up in the germline V gene (reference sequence). V gives up 3 bases and J gives up 1 base, and the segment between their germline ends measures 12 bases. The CDR3 goes from the cysteine to the phenylalanine over 14 residues. CDR3 DNA is the only sequence kept; it has 42 bases, read in frame from the first base. The clonotype comes from an adult in good health. The chain was built from TRBV20-1 and TRBJ1-2; no D gene call is confident. Sequences were derived from peripheral blood, sampled on day 0 of AZD1222 vaccination. The nucleotides are TGCAGTGCTAGTGTCCGGCCGCTTAACTATGGCTACACCTTC. It codes for CSASVRPLNYGYTF.